This TCR beta chain was captured in a study of T-cell reconstitution after alpha-beta-depleted transplantation in children. This clonotype was counted ten times or more. The CDR3 contains 16 residues. CDR1 and CDR2 from the germline V gene are MDHEN and SYDVKM. Trimming stripped 5 bases from V and 0 bases from J, with 14 bases between. Construction of the TCRbeta library involved unique molecular identifiers. TCRdb passed the PCR reads through MiXCR, listing each CDR3 protein once. The repertoire has around 480,000 distinct CDR3 sequences, around a third of them found once; the top ten carry 2% to 3%.

The specimen comprised PBMCs from the stem cell graft donor, sampled from the stem cell graft. The clonotype comes from a human donor who donated a stem cell graft to a child with aplastic anemia. The V call is TRBV28, the J call TRBJ1-5; D is perhaps TRBD1 (5 bases). The CDR3 is CASSPGTAYSNQPQHF. For the CDR3, the DNA is TGTGCCAGCAGTCCTGGGACGGCATATAGCAATCAGCCCCAGCATTTT.